This entry describes one TCR beta chain. The antigen remains unidentified. The data were taken from a study of response to subunit inactivated influenza vaccine. TCRdb re-called the RT-PCR reads with MiXCR, one entry per CDR3 protein. In the table there are 450,000 to 600,000 distinct CDR3 sequences, 6.5% to 8% of which are singletons. Findings of the study overall: After each seasonal influenza vaccination, few new T cells are recruited, the authors suggested.

CDR1 is DFQATT and CDR2 is SNEGSKA in the germline V gene (reference sequence). The CDR3 runs 16 residues. The germline V and J ends were trimmed by 4 bases and 3 bases, with 20 bases remaining between them. The chain carries TRBV20-1 and TRBJ2-3; D perhaps matches TRBD1 (6 bases). Sequenced here: PBMCs from blood, sampled less than 25 months after vaccination. This sequence was found in a man between 50 and 75 years old who received an inactivated influenza vaccine. CDR3 sequence: CSANWDQGMITDTQYF. As DNA, the CDR3 is TGCAGTGCTAACTGGGACCAGGGGATGATAACAGATACGCAGTATTTT.